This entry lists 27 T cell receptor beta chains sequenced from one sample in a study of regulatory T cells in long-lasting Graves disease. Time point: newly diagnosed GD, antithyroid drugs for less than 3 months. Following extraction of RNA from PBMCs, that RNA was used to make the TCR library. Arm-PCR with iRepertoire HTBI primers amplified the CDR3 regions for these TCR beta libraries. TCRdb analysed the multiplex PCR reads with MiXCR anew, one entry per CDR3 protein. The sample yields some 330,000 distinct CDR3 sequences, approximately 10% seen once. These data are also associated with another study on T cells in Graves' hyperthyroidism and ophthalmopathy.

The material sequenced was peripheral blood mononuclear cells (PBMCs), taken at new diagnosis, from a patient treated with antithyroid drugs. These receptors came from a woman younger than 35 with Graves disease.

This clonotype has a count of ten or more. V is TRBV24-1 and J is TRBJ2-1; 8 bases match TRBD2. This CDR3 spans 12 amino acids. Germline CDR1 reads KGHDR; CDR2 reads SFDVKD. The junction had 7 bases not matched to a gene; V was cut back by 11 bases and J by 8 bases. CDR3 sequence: CAIGGGGDEQFF. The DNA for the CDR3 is TGTGCCATCGGGGGGGGCGGGGATGAGCAGTTCTTC.

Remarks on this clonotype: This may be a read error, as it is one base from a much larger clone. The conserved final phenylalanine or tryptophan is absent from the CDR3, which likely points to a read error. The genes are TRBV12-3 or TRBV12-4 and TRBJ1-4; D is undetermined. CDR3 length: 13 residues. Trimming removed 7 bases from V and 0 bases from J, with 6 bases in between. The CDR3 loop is CASTLATNEKLFL. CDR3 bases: TGTGCCAGCACCCTTGCAACTAATGAAAAACTGTTTCTT.

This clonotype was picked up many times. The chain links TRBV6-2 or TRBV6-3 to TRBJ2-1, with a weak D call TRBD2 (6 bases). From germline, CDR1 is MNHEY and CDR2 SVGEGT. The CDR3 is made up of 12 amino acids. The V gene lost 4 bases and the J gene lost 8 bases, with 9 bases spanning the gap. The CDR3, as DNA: TGTGCCAGCAGTTTTTGGGACTATGAGCAGTTCTTC. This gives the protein CASSFWDYEQFF.

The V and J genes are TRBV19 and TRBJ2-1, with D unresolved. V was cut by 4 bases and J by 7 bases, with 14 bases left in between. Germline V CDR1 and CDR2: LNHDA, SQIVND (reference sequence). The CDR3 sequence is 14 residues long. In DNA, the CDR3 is TGTGCCAGTAGTAAGTACACCCACATGAATGAGCAGTTCTTC. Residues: CASSKYTHMNEQFF.

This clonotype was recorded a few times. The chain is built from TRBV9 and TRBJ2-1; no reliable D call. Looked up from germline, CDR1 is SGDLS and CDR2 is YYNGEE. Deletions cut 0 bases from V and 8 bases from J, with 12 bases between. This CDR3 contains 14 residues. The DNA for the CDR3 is TGTGCCAGCAGCGTAGAGGGTCTGACCGATGAGCAGTTCTTC. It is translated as CASSVEGLTDEQFF.

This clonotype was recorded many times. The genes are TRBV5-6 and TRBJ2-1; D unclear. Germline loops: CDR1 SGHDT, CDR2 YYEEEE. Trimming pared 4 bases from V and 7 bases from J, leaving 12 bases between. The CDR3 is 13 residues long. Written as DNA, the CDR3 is TGTGCCAGCAGCCAAATACGTGGTAATGAGCAGTTCTTC. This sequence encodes CASSQIRGNEQFF.

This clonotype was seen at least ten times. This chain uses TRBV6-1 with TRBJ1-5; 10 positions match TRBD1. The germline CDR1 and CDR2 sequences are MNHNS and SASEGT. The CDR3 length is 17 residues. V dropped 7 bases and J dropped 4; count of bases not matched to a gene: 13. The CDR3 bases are TGTGCCAGCATTCACAGAATGGGGACAGGGGAAAATCAGCCCCAGCATTTT. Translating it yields CASIHRMGTGENQPQHF.

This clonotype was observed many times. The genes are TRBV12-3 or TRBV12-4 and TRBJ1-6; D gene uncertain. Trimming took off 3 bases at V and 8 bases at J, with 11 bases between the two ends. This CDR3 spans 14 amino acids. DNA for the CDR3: TGTGCCAGCAGTTTTGCAGTCAGACATTCACCCCTCCACTTT. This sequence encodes CASSFAVRHSPLHF.

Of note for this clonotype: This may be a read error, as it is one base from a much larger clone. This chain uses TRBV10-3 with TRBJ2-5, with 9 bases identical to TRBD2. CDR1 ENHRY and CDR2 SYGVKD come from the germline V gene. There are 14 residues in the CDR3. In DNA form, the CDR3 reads TGTGCCGTCAGGGGAGCGGGGGGAGAAGAGACCCAGTACTTC. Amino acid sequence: CAVRGAGGEETQYF.

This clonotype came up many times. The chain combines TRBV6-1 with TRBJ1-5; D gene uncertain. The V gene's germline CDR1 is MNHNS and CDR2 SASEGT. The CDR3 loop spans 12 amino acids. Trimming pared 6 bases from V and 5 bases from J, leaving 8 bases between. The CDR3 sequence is CASSRQDQPQHF. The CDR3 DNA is TGTGCCAGCAGCCGACAAGATCAGCCCCAGCATTTT.

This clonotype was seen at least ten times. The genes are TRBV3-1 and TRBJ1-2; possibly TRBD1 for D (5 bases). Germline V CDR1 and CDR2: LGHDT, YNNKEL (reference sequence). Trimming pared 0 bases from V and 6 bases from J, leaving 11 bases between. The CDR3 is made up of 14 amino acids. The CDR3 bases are TGTGCCAGCAGCCAAGACAGGGACGGCGATGGCTACACCTTC. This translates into CASSQDRDGDGYTF. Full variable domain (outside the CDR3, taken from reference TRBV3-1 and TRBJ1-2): DTAVSQTPKYLVTQMGNDKSIKCEQNLGHDTMYWYKQDSKKFLKIMFSYNNKELIINETVPNRFSPKSPDKAHLNLHINSLELGDSAVYFCASSQDRDGDGYTFGSGTRLTVV.

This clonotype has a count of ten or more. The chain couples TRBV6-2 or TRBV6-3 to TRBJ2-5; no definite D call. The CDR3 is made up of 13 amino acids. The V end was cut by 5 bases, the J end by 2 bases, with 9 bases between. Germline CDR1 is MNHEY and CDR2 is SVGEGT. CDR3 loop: CASSETTQETQYF. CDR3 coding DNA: TGTGCCAGCAGTGAAACAACGCAAGAGACCCAGTACTTC.

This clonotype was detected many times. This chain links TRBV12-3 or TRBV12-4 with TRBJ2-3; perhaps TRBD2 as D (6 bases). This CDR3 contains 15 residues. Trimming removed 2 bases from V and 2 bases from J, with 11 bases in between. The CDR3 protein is CASSLMLAHTDTQYF. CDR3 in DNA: TGTGCCAGCAGTTTAATGCTAGCGCACACAGATACGCAGTATTTT.

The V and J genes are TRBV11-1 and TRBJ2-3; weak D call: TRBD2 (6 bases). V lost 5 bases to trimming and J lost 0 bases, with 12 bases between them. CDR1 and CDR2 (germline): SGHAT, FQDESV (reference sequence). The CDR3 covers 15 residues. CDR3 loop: CASSAGGLSTDTQYF. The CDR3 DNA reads TGTGCCAGCAGCGCCGGGGGACTTAGCACAGATACGCAGTATTTT.

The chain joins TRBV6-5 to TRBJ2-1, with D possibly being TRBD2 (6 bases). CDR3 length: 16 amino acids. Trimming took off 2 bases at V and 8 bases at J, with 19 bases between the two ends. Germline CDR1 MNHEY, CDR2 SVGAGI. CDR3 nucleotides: TGTGCCAGCAGTTACCGGCCGAAACTAGCCTTCGATGAGCAGTTCTTC. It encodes CASSYRPKLAFDEQFF.

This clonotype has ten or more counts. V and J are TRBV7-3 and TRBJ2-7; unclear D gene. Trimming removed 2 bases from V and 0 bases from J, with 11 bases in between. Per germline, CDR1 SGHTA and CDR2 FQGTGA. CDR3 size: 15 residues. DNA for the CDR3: TGTGCCAGCAGCTTATCCGTGGCTAGCTCCTACGAGCAGTACTTC. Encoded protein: CASSLSVASSYEQYF. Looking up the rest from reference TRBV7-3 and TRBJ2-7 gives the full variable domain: GAGVSQTPSNKVTEKGKYVELRCDPISGHTALYWYRQSLGQGPEFLIYFQGTGAADDSGLPNDRFFAVRPEGSVSTLKIQRTERGDSAVYLCASSLSVASSYEQYFGPGTRLTVT.

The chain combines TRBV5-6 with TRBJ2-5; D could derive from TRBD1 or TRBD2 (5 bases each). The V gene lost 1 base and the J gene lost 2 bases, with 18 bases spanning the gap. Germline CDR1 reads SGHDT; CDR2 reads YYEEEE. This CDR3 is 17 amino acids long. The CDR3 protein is CASSLRLNGGNQETQYF. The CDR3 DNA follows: TGTGCCAGCAGCTTGAGGTTGAATGGGGGTAATCAAGAGACCCAGTACTTC.

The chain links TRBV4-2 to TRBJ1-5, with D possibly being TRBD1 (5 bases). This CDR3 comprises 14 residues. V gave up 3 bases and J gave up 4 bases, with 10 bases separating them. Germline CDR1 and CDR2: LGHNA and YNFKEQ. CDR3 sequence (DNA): TGTGCCAGCAGCCACCTGGGGCTTAATCAGCCCCAGCATTTT. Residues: CASSHLGLNQPQHF.

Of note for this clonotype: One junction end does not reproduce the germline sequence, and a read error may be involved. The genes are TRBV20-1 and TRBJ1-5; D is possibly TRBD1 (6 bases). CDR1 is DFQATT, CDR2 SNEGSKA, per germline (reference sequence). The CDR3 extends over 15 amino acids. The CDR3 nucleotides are TGCAGTACTAGAGACTGGGACAAAGGGGTTCAGCCCCAGCATTTT. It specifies CSTRDWDKGVQPQHF.

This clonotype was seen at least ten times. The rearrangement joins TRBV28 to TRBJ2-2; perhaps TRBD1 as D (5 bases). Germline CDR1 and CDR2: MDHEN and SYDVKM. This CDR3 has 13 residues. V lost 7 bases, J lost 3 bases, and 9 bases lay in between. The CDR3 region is CASTARDTGELFF. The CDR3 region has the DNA TGTGCCAGCACGGCCAGGGACACCGGGGAGCTGTTTTTT. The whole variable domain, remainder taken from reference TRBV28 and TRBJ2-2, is DVKVTQSSRYLVKRTGEKVFLECVQDMDHENMFWYRQDPGLGLRLIYFSYDVKMKEKGDIPEGYSVSREKKERFSLILESASTNQTSMYLCASTARDTGELFFGEGSRLTVL.

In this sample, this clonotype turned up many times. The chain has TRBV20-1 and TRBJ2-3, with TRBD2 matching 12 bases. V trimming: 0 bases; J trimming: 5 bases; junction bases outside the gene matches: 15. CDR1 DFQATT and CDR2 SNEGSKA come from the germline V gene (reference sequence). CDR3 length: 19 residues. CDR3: CSARDLTSGGVLMGDTQYF. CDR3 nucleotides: TGCAGTGCTAGAGATCTGACTAGCGGGGGTGTGCTAATGGGAGATACGCAGTATTTT.

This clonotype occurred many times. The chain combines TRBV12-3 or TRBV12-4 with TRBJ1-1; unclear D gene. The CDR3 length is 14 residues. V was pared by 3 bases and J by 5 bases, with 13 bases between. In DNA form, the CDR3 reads TGTGCCAGCAGTTTGGTGGGTATGGGGACTGAAGCTTTCTTT. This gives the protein CASSLVGMGTEAFF.

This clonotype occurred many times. The CDR3 coding sequence is TGTGCCAGTAGCGCACACGGAAAGGCGCAGTATTTT. As protein: CASSAHGKAQYF. The genes are TRBV19 and TRBJ2-3; no firm D call. This CDR3 contains 12 residues. CDR1 and CDR2 (germline): LNHDA, SQIVND (reference sequence). With 6 bases removed from V and 10 bases from J, the gap between germline ends came to 14 bases.

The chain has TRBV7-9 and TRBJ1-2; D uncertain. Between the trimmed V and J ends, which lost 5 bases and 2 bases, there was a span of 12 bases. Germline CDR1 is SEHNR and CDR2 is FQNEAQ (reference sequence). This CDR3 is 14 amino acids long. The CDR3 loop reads CASSRLMDNYGYTF. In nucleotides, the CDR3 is TGTGCCAGCAGCCGACTAATGGACAACTATGGCTACACCTTC.

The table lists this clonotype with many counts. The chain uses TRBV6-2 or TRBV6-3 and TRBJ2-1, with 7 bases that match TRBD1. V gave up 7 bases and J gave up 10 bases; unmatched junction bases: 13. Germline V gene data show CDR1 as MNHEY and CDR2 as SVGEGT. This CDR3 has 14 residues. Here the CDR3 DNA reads TGTGCCAGCAACCCAACAGGGGATTTAGGGGAGCAGTTCTTC. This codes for CASNPTGDLGEQFF.

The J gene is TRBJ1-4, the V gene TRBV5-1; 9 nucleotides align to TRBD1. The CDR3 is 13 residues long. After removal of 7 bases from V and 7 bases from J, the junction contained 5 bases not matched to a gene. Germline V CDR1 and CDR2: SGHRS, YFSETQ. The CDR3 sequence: CASGGTGSEKLFF. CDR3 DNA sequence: TGCGCCAGCGGAGGGACAGGGAGTGAAAAACTGTTTTTT.

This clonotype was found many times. The CDR3 sequence is CSALIGGDGNQPQHF. CDR3 bases: TGCAGTGCCCTTATTGGGGGGGACGGTAATCAGCCCCAGCATTTT. This sequence joins TRBV20-1 and TRBJ1-5; a weak D match, TRBD1 (5 bases). Germline CDR1 is DFQATT and CDR2 is SNEGSKA (reference sequence). CDR3 size: 15 residues. The germline V and J ends were trimmed by 6 bases and 4 bases, with 19 bases remaining between them.